These 13 T cell receptor beta chains were sequenced from one sample in a study of T cells in Graves' hyperthyroidism and ophthalmopathy. What was amplified from RNA transcripts were TCR beta CDR3 regions. The HTBI set primed first-round TCR CDR3 RT-PCR. MiXCR, run by TCRdb on the multiplex PCR reads, gives a single entry per CDR3 protein. The table has 610,000 or so distinct CDR3 sequences, 40% to 55% seen once; the top ten hold more than 7%. The sequenced sample was peripheral blood or thyroid tissue (not recorded which). Source of these receptors: a young woman with Graves' hyperthyroidism.

The chain has TRBV24-1 and TRBJ2-2; TRBD1 matches at 9 bases. V trimming: 6 bases; J trimming: 3 bases; junction bases outside the gene matches: 7. From germline, CDR1 is KGHDR and CDR2 SFDVKD. CDR3 length: 16 amino acids. DNA of the CDR3: TGTGCCACCAGTTCCTACAGGGGGCGGTACACCGGGGAGCTGTTTTTT. It codes for CATSSYRGRYTGELFF.

This clonotype was observed at least ten times. The V gene is TRBV20-1, the J gene TRBJ2-7, with 9 bases lining up with TRBD1. Germline trimming cut 0 bases from V and 3 bases from J; bases unmatched to any gene: 3. This CDR3 has 14 residues. Germline values: CDR1 DFQATT, CDR2 SNEGSKA (reference sequence). As DNA, the CDR3 is TGCAGTGCTAGAGAGGACAGGGGAAACTACGAGCAGTACTTC. Its translation is CSAREDRGNYEQYF.

This clonotype appeared a single time. V usage is TRBV29-1 and J usage is TRBJ1-4, with D uncertain. The CDR3 sequence is 14 residues long. V lost 2 bases to trimming and J lost 6 bases, with 13 bases between them. Germline lookup yields CDR1 SQVTM and CDR2 ANQGSEA. The CDR3 sequence is CSVEIGGVYEKLFF. The CDR3 nucleotides read TGCAGCGTTGAAATTGGAGGAGTCTATGAAAAACTGTTTTTT. The variable domain in full, with the rest retrieved from reference TRBV29-1 and TRBJ1-4, is SAVISQKPSRDICQRGTSLTIQCQVDSQVTMMFWYRQQPGQSLTLIATANQGSEATYESGFVIDKFPISRPNLTFSTLTVSNMSPEDSSIYLCSVEIGGVYEKLFFGSGTQLSVL.

The table lists this clonotype with a count of one. The chain combines TRBV12-3 or TRBV12-4 with TRBJ1-2; 8 bases fit TRBD1. This CDR3 is built from 13 residues. V dropped 5 bases and J dropped 10; count of bases not matched to a gene: 9. CDR3 sequence: CASSKGQGNYYTF. The CDR3 DNA sequence: TGTGCCAGCAGTAAAGGACAGGGAAACTACTACACCTTC.

The chain is built from TRBV7-8 and TRBJ1-2; 7 bases align to TRBD1. This CDR3 contains 14 residues. From germline, CDR1 is SGHVS and CDR2 FQNEAQ. Trimming at V came to 1 base and at J to 6 bases, leaving 5 bases not matched to a gene. Here the CDR3 DNA reads TGTGCCAGCAGCTTAGGTTTCAGGGGGGATGGCTACACCTTC. Its translation is CASSLGFRGDGYTF.

The chain has TRBV29-1 and TRBJ1-2; maybe TRBD1 (5 bases). The CDR3 is made up of 13 amino acids. The germline V gene has CDR1 SQVTM and CDR2 ANQGSEA. V was pared by 7 bases and J by 5 bases, with 17 bases between. The CDR3 region is CSGGGGSLYGYTF. For the CDR3, the DNA is TGCAGCGGGGGTGGGGGGTCACTGTATGGCTACACCTTC.

Here the CDR3 reads CAISAGATNYGYTIYF. The CDR3 nucleotides are TGTGCCATCAGTGCAGGCGCCACTAACTATGGCTACACCATATATTTT. The chain combines TRBV10-3 with TRBJ1-3; no clear D gene. The V gene lost 4 bases and the J gene lost 8 bases, with 21 bases spanning the gap. Looked up from germline, CDR1 is ENHRY and CDR2 is SYGVKD. CDR3 size: 16 residues.

This clonotype was seen repeatedly, ten times or more. The V call is TRBV5-1, the J call TRBJ2-2; 8 bases line up with TRBD2. The CDR3 length is 14 residues. J was trimmed by 4 bases and V by 2 bases; bases with no gene match: 1. The germline V gene encodes CDR1 SGHRS and CDR2 YFSETQ. CDR3 nucleotide sequence: TGCGCCAGCAGCTTAGCGGGAGTCACCGGGGAGCTGTTTTTT. Translation: CASSLAGVTGELFF.

This clonotype has just a few counts. CDR3 sequence (DNA): TGCAGTGCTAGAGATTACAGGGAGACTGGCACAGATACGCAGTATTTT. It is translated as CSARDYRETGTDTQYF. The chain couples TRBV20-1 to TRBJ2-3, with TRBD1 as a possible D gene (6 bases). This CDR3 region has 16 residues. The V and J ends lost 0 bases and 1 base respectively, with 14 bases between them. Germline V gives CDR1 DFQATT, CDR2 SNEGSKA (reference sequence).

This clonotype was recorded many times. The V gene is TRBV2, the J gene TRBJ1-2; the match to TRBD1 covers 10 bases. The CDR3 has 15 amino acids. The germline V gene has CDR1 SNHLY and CDR2 FYNNEI. J lost 2 bases, V lost 4 bases, and 4 bases had no gene match. The CDR3, as DNA: TGTGCCAGCAGTGGTGGACAGGGGGGGAACTATGGCTACACCTTC. It codes for CASSGGQGGNYGYTF.

As concerns this clonotype: Lacking the conserved final phenylalanine or tryptophan, this CDR3 likely reflects a read error. No DNA is shown, since the ends of the CDR3 on it are uncertain; the CDR3 is the one TCRdb lists. The rearrangement uses TRBV2 and TRBJ2-5; TRBD2 reflects the table's D call only, with no check against the DNA. Germline V lookup: CDR1 SNHLY, CDR2 FYNNEI. The CDR3 is 10 amino acids in total, end residues counted. CDR3 residues: CASRRTSGNA.

Comment on this clonotype: This may be a read error, as it is one base from a much larger clone. The V call is TRBV10-3, the J call TRBJ1-2; the D is unclear. The CDR3 runs to 14 residues. V was clipped by 5 bases and J by 4 bases, with 14 bases between them. CDR1 and CDR2 (germline): ENHRY, SYGVKD. CDR3 coding DNA: TGTGCCATCAGTTCATTTGACCGGATCTATGGCTACACCTTC. It specifies CAISSFDRIYGYTF.

This clonotype was detected many times. The chain couples TRBV20-1 to TRBJ2-7, with D unresolved. Trimming removed 1 base at V and 5 bases at J, with 6 bases between. Germline V gene data show CDR1 as DFQATT and CDR2 as SNEGSKA (reference sequence). The CDR3 spans 11 residues. DNA for the CDR3: TGCAGTGCTAGAGGGACGAACGAGCAGTACTTC. Its protein product is CSARGTNEQYF.